The 23 T cell receptor beta chains below were found in one sample sequenced in a study of OX40 agonist ivuxolimab in advanced cancers. The method was immunoSEQ multiplex PCR; TCRdb's version includes in-frame clones alone and lacks a portion of them. The sample carries 55,000 or so clones, more than 75% recorded once. The specimen comprised CD4+ or CD8+ T cells sorted from blood, sampled in a trial of the OX40 agonist ivuxolimab. The receptors here all came from an adult with an advanced solid tumor such as melanoma, head and neck, liver or kidney cancer.

The chain combines TRBV5-1 with TRBJ1-1; TRBD1 is a possible D gene (6 bases). Germline lookup yields CDR1 SGHRS and CDR2 YFSETQ. The germline V and J ends were trimmed by 0 bases and 7 bases, with 10 bases remaining between them. This CDR3 has 13 amino acids. For the CDR3, the DNA is TGCGCCAGCAGCTTGGCCCGACAGGTTGAAGCTTTCTTT. Residues: CASSLARQVEAFF.

V is TRBV6-6 and J is TRBJ2-7, with 10 bases fitting TRBD2. The CDR3 loop spans 15 amino acids. Trimming cost V 2 bases and J 2 bases; bases outside gene matches: 3. Germline loops: CDR1 MNHNY, CDR2 SVGAGI (reference sequence). CDR3: CASSYATSGAYEQYF. The DNA for the CDR3 is TGTGCCAGCAGTTACGCTACTAGCGGGGCCTACGAGCAGTACTTC.

The table lists this clone with a few counts. The rearrangement uses TRBV19 and TRBJ2-7; 8 bases align to TRBD2. The CDR3 sequence is 15 residues long. Germline values: CDR1 LNHDA, CDR2 SQIVND (reference sequence). The V and J ends lost 5 bases and 3 bases, in that order; junction bases with no gene match: 9. CDR3 in amino acids: CASSDRAGAGYEQYF. The CDR3, as DNA: TGTGCCAGTAGTGACCGAGCGGGAGCGGGCTACGAGCAGTACTTC.

The chain joins TRBV10-3 to TRBJ2-7; D perhaps matches TRBD2 (5 bases). Germline V gives CDR1 ENHRY, CDR2 SYGVKD. The V end lost 10 bases, the J end lost 3 bases, and 7 bases lay between the germline ends. This CDR3 spans 10 amino acids. Here the CDR3 DNA reads TGTGCCACCGGGGACTACGAGCAGTACTTC. Translated, it gives CATGDYEQYF.

The chain combines TRBV30 with TRBJ2-2; D ambiguous. The V gene lost 3 bases and the J gene lost 1 base, with 9 bases spanning the gap. CDR3 length: 14 residues. Germline CDR1 is GTSNPN and CDR2 is SVGIG (reference sequence). CDR3 region: CAWSMAQNTGELFF. The CDR3 nucleotides read TGTGCCTGGAGCATGGCACAGAACACCGGGGAGCTGTTTTTT.

The V gene is TRBV13, the J gene TRBJ2-7; D gene ambiguous. This CDR3 region has 12 residues. CDR1 PRHDT and CDR2 FYEKMQ come from the germline V gene (reference sequence). With 3 bases removed from V and 3 bases from J, the gap between germline ends came to 6 bases. Here the CDR3 reads CASSLSDYEQYF. CDR3 nucleotides: TGTGCCAGCAGCTTGTCCGACTACGAGCAGTACTTC.

The chain recombines TRBV12-5 with TRBJ2-6, with D perhaps matching TRBD1 or TRBD2 (6 bases each). With 1 base removed from V and 11 bases from J, the gap between germline ends came to 9 bases. Per the germline V gene, CDR1 is LGHNT and CDR2 is FRNRAP. This CDR3 comprises 13 residues. The CDR3, as DNA: TGTGCTAGTGGTTTGGCAGGGGAGGACGTCCTGACTTTC. Protein sequence: CASGLAGEDVLTF.

This sequence joins TRBV7-2 and TRBJ2-1; TRBD2 matches 11 bases. The CDR3 has 16 residues. The germline V gene encodes CDR1 SGHTA and CDR2 FQGNSA. V was pared by 2 bases and J by 5 bases, with 5 bases of the junction left unmatched. CDR3 amino acids: CASSLSGTSGNNEQFF. CDR3 DNA: TGTGCCAGCAGCTTATCGGGGACTAGCGGAAACAATGAGCAGTTCTTC.

The rearrangement links TRBV7-9 to TRBJ2-7; D gene uncertain. Trimming pared 4 bases from V and 4 bases from J, leaving 17 bases between. CDR1 SEHNR and CDR2 FQNEAQ come from the germline V gene (reference sequence). CDR3 size: 15 residues. The CDR3 protein is CASSYAGPPLYEQYF. In DNA, the CDR3 is TGTGCCAGCAGCTACGCCGGGCCGCCACTTTACGAGCAGTACTTC.

This clone was detected once. This chain connects TRBV28 to TRBJ2-7; the D gene is possibly TRBD2 (6 bases). Per germline, CDR1 MDHEN and CDR2 SYDVKM. The V end was cut by 0 bases, the J end by 5 bases, with 17 bases between. CDR3 length equals 16 residues. The CDR3: CASSLWQGPTGDEQYF. CDR3 sequence (DNA): TGTGCCAGCAGTTTATGGCAGGGCCCCACGGGGGACGAGCAGTACTTC.

V is TRBV30 and J is TRBJ2-5; the D gene could be TRBD1 or TRBD2 (5 bases each). Trimming pared 5 bases from V and 7 bases from J, leaving 17 bases between. This CDR3 contains 13 residues. Germline V gene sequence: CDR1 GTSNPN, CDR2 SVGIG (reference sequence). For the CDR3, the DNA is TGTGCCTGGGGCCGGGGCCCCCCGGGGACCCAGTACTTC. Amino acids: CAWGRGPPGTQYF.

The chain employs TRBV11-3 and TRBJ2-3, with 8 bases identical to TRBD1. The CDR3 consists of 15 residues. Germline V lookup: CDR1 SGHNT, CDR2 YENEEA. Trimming cost V 1 base and J 3 bases; bases outside gene matches: 3. DNA of the CDR3: TGTGCCAGCAGCTTAGGGGGACAGGAGACAGATACGCAGTATTTT. Translated: CASSLGGQETDTQYF.

Only one count was recorded for this clone. CDR3 sequence (DNA): TGTGCCAGCAGCTCCCTCAGTGTGTACACAGATACGCAGTATTTT. Encoded protein: CASSSLSVYTDTQYF. This sequence joins TRBV11-2 and TRBJ2-3; D is unclear. Germline CDR1 SGHAT, CDR2 FQNNGV. CDR3 size: 15 residues. The V end lost 4 bases, the J end lost 2 bases, and 13 bases lay between the germline ends.

This sequence joins TRBV5-1 and TRBJ1-4; TRBD1 aligns across 8 bases. Trimming at V came to 2 bases and at J to 4 bases, leaving 7 bases not matched to a gene. This CDR3 region has 16 residues. Germline values: CDR1 SGHRS, CDR2 YFSETQ. The CDR3 here is CASSLLTGVINEKLFF. For the CDR3, the DNA is TGCGCCAGCAGCTTATTGACAGGGGTGATTAATGAAAAACTGTTTTTT.

This clone appeared a single time. The chain employs TRBV6-5 and TRBJ2-1; 9 bases are shared with TRBD2. J was trimmed by 4 bases and V by 4 bases; bases with no gene match: 8. The V gene's germline CDR1 is MNHEY and CDR2 SVGAGI. The CDR3 is 16 amino acids. The CDR3 loop reads CASSSPLAGKYNEQFF. For the CDR3, the DNA is TGTGCCAGCAGTTCCCCTCTAGCGGGAAAATACAATGAGCAGTTCTTC.

This sequence joins TRBV29-1 and TRBJ2-7, with 8 bases aligning to TRBD1. V lost 7 bases and J lost 1; bases outside the gene matches: 3. The CDR3 is 12 amino acids. Germline lookup yields CDR1 SQVTM and CDR2 ANQGSEA. In nucleotides, the CDR3 is TGCAGCGCCGGACAGGGATCCTACGAGCAGTACTTC. It yields the protein CSAGQGSYEQYF.

The CDR3, as DNA: TGTGCCAGTAGTAGGACAGGGAAGAACTATGGCTACACCTTC. It specifies CASSRTGKNYGYTF. This sequence joins TRBV19 and TRBJ1-2, with TRBD1 matching 8 bases. The CDR3 is 14 amino acids. CDR1 and CDR2 (germline): LNHDA, SQIVND (reference sequence). The junction had 3 bases not matched to a gene; V was cut back by 4 bases and J by 2 bases.

The rearrangement uses TRBV5-4 and TRBJ2-2; possible D gene TRBD1, 6 bases. V shed 9 bases and J shed 5 bases, with 23 bases lying between them. The CDR3 contains 16 residues. Germline V gives CDR1 SGHNT, CDR2 YYREEE (reference sequence). The CDR3 here is CAIQPFGGTSTGELFF. The CDR3, as DNA: TGTGCCATCCAACCTTTTGGGGGCACGAGTACCGGGGAGCTGTTTTTT.

The rearrangement uses TRBV7-2 and TRBJ2-1; TRBD1 agrees at 7 bases. The CDR3 totals 12 residues. V lost 5 bases and J lost 15; bases outside the gene matches: 10. The germline gives CDR1 SGHTA, CDR2 FQGNSA. In DNA, the CDR3 is TGTGCCAGCAGCGCGGCCGGTCGACAGGGGTTCTTC. This sequence encodes CASSAAGRQGFF.

The chain has TRBV27 and TRBJ2-7; 9 bases fit TRBD1. The J segment lost 2 bases and the V segment lost 5 bases, leaving 7 bases of the junction unmatched. The germline gives CDR1 MNHEY, CDR2 SMNVEV (reference sequence). The CDR3 runs to 15 residues. The CDR3 loop is CASSPGGTGPYEQYF. CDR3 sequence (DNA): TGTGCCAGCAGTCCCGGTGGGACAGGGCCCTACGAGCAGTACTTC.

This chain uses TRBV18 with TRBJ1-3, with a tentative D call TRBD1 (5 bases). V lost 0 bases and J 1 base, leaving 7 bases between the germline ends. CDR1 is KGHSH, CDR2 LQKENI, per germline. CDR3 length: 15 amino acids. The DNA for the CDR3 is TGTGCCAGCTCACCACCTTCAGGGTCTGGAAACACCATATATTTT. Translated: CASSPPSGSGNTIYF.

The chain employs TRBV7-3 and TRBJ2-1; D might be TRBD1 (5 bases). The CDR3 sequence is 13 residues long. Germline CDR1 SGHTA, CDR2 FQGTGA. V gave up 5 bases and J gave up 6 bases, with 11 bases separating them. The CDR3 region has the DNA TGTGCCAGCAGCCCGTGGACATCCAATGAGCAGTTCTTC. Residues: CASSPWTSNEQFF.

This clone came up a few times. The J gene is TRBJ2-2, the V gene TRBV4-1, with TRBD1 identical over 7 bases. V trimming: 9 bases; J trimming: 4 bases; junction bases outside the gene matches: 5. Looked up from germline, CDR1 is MGHRA and CDR2 is YSYEKL. The CDR3 is 13 residues long. The CDR3 reads CASTTGVTGELFF. The DNA for the CDR3 is TGCGCCAGTACAACAGGGGTCACCGGGGAGCTGTTTTTT.